These T cell receptor beta chains were read from a single sample in a study of T-cell reconstitution after alpha-beta-depleted transplantation in children. One entry per CDR3 protein results from TCRdb running MiXCR on the PCR reads. The data hold about 1,000,000 distinct CDR3 sequences, with about 29% observed a single time. The sequences come from PBMCs, mostly from graft donor cells, collected 360 days after TCRalphabeta/CD19-depleted stem cell transplant. The receptors come from a boy in the first two years of life who had a stem cell transplant for SCID, so the T cells may come from the graft donor. Both conserved end residues are part of each CDR3. The order of the fields is J gene, V gene, D gene, clone size, CDR3 protein, CDR3 DNA. The D gene is left open where the match is weak. Part of the rows lack a size; the others show once, few, many or a class for expanded clones.

TRBJ1-2 | TRBV2 | NA | NA | CASSATAFNYGYTF | TGTGCCAGCAGTGCGACGGCTTTCAACTATGGCTACACCTTC
TRBJ2-1 | TRBV11-2 | NA | few | CASSLGGAGRVNEQFF | TGTGCCAGCAGCTTAGGGGGCGCCGGCCGGGTCAATGAGCAGTTCTTC
TRBJ2-1 | TRBV28 | TRBD2 | few | CASSFLRGGNYNEQFF | TGTGCCAGCAGTTTCCTGCGGGGGGGCAACTACAATGAGCAGTTCTTC
TRBJ2-2 | TRBV12-3/TRBV12-4 | NA | NA | CASVYGGTGELFF | TGTGCCAGCGTCTATGGGGGCACCGGGGAGCTGTTTTTT
TRBJ2-7 | TRBV7-9 | NA | NA | CASSGREFGSPSF | TGTGCCAGCAGCGGCCGAGAATTCGGGTCCCCTTCCTTC
TRBJ1-1 | TRBV29-1 | NA | NA | CSVHGGYTEAFF | TGCAGCGTCCACGGGGGGTACACTGAAGCTTTCTTT
TRBJ2-3 | TRBV28 | TRBD1 | NA | CASSHQGATSTDTQYF | TGTGCCAGCAGTCACCAGGGGGCAACTAGCACAGATACGCAGTATTTT
TRBJ1-6 | TRBV11-1 | TRBD1 | NA | CASSSGQGALRGSPLHF | TGTGCCAGCAGCTCAGGACAGGGGGCCTTGAGAGGTTCACCCCTCCACTTT
TRBJ2-7 | TRBV30 | NA | NA | CAWSRSLTREAKF | TGTGCCTGGAGTAGATCCCTGACCCGGGAAGCTAAATTC
TRBJ1-1 | TRBV5-1 | TRBD1 | few | CASSQRGPTGYTNTEAFF | TGCGCCAGCAGCCAAAGGGGGCCCACGGGATACACGAACACTGAAGCTTTCTTT
TRBJ2-3 | TRBV15 | NA | NA | CATSRGSGYTQYF | TGTGCCACCAGCAGAGGGTCAGGGTATACGCAGTATTTT
TRBJ1-3 | TRBV7-8 | TRBD1 | few | CASSLAGRGNTIYF | TGTGCCAGCAGCTTAGCGGGCAGGGGGAACACCATATATTTT
TRBJ2-1 | TRBV2 | NA | NA | CASNRDLPNEQFF | TGTGCCAGCAACCGGGACCTACCAAATGAGCAGTTCTTC
TRBJ2-7 | TRBV29-1 | NA | NA | CSVAQGFYEQYF | TGCAGCGTTGCCCAGGGATTCTACGAGCAGTACTTC
TRBJ2-7 | TRBV29-1 | NA | NA | CSVAWGKGTVYEQYF | TGCAGCGTTGCTTGGGGTAAAGGGACCGTCTACGAGCAGTACTTC
TRBJ2-1 | TRBV11-2 | TRBD2 | NA | CASSLGSLAVINEQFF | TGTGCCAGCAGCTTAGGGTCTCTAGCGGTTATCAATGAGCAGTTCTTC
TRBJ2-1 | TRBV29-1 | NA | NA | CSVEDAMGGPRLINEQFF | TGCAGCGTTGAAGATGCGATGGGGGGACCGAGGCTCATCAATGAGCAGTTCTTC
TRBJ2-3 | TRBV3-1 | NA | once | CASSQDVGDTQYF | TGTGCCAGCAGCCAAGACGTCGGAGATACGCAGTATTTT
TRBJ1-1 | TRBV12-3/TRBV12-4 | TRBD1 | NA | CASRVDRGLTEAFF | TGTGCCAGCAGGGTGGACAGGGGGTTGACTGAAGCTTTCTTT
TRBJ2-3 | TRBV12-3/TRBV12-4 | NA | NA | CASSFWGDTQYF | TGTGCCAGCAGTTTTTGGGGAGATACGCAGTATTTT
TRBJ1-4 | TRBV18 | NA | few | CASSGPADEKLFF | TGTGCCAGCTCAGGCCCGGCGGATGAAAAACTGTTTTTT
TRBJ1-4 | TRBV5-1 | NA | NA | CASSFGPGLNEKLFF | NA
TRBJ1-2 | TRBV20-1 | NA | NA | CSAGNLLRGGYGYTF | TGCAGTGCTGGTAACCTTCTCAGGGGCGGCTATGGCTACACCTTC
TRBJ2-6 | TRBV5-1 | TRBD1 | NA | CASSTQTGGTGANVLTF | TGCGCCAGCAGTACTCAGACAGGGGGCACTGGGGCCAACGTCCTGACTTTC
TRBJ2-5 | TRBV2 | NA | NA | CASGLALVQETQYF | TGTGCCAGCGGCCTAGCACTTGTCCAAGAGACCCAGTACTTC
TRBJ2-3 | TRBV20-1 | TRBD2 | few | CSARDSQRGLDTQYF | TGCAGTGCTAGAGATAGCCAGCGGGGTTTAGATACGCAGTATTTT
TRBJ1-2 | TRBV15 | NA | few | CATRQGVDGYTF | TGTGCCACCAGACAGGGCGTTGATGGCTACACCTTC
TRBJ2-5 | TRBV3-1 | NA | few | CASSQDQTVQETQYF | TGTGCCAGCAGCCAAGATCAGACGGTCCAAGAGACCCAGTACTTC
TRBJ1-5 | TRBV6-1 | NA | NA | CASSPGGGREHF | TGTGCCAGCAGCCCCGGGGGGGGCCGGGAGCATTTT
TRBJ2-3 | TRBV5-1 | NA | NA | CASRTNQGPKGTDTQYF | TGCGCCAGCAGGACCAACCAGGGCCCAAAAGGCACAGATACGCAGTATTTT
TRBJ1-2 | TRBV7-2 | TRBD1 | NA | CASRIKGTGETYGYTF | TGTGCCAGCAGAATAAAAGGCACAGGGGAAACCTATGGCTACACCTTC
TRBJ2-3 | TRBV5-1 | NA | NA | CASSLGPGAIPDTQYF | TGCGCCAGCAGCTTGGGACCGGGGGCTATCCCGGATACGCAGTATTTT
TRBJ2-1 | TRBV29-1 | NA | NA | CSVHLHWNEQFF | TGCAGCGTCCACCTTCACTGGAATGAGCAGTTCTTC
TRBJ1-1 | TRBV19 | NA | NA | CASSIIGRRDMNTEAFF | TGTGCCAGTAGTATAATTGGCAGAAGGGATATGAACACTGAAGCTTTCTTT
TRBJ1-3 | TRBV6-1 | NA | NA | CASSRTGLSGNTIYF | TGTGCCAGCAGTCGGACGGGACTCTCTGGAAACACCATATATTTT
TRBJ1-5 | TRBV28 | NA | NA | CASSFSRGAGNQPQHF | TGTGCCAGCAGTTTTTCCCGGGGGGCAGGCAATCAGCCCCAGCATTTT
TRBJ2-5 | TRBV5-1 | TRBD1 | NA | CASSLAGTGGLDF | TGCGCCAGCAGCTTGGCCGGGACAGGGGGCTTGGACTTC
TRBJ2-3 | TRBV29-1 | NA | NA | CSVKRVLGDTQYF | TGCAGCGTTAAGCGGGTCCTGGGGGATACGCAGTATTTT
TRBJ1-3 | TRBV28 | NA | NA | CASSFGNPQGGNTIYF | TGTGCCAGCAGTTTTGGGAACCCCCAGGGCGGAAACACCATATATTTT
TRBJ2-7 | TRBV4-3 | NA | NA | CASSQESGIYEQYF | TGCGCCAGCAGCCAAGAGTCAGGCATCTACGAGCAGTACTTC
TRBJ1-2 | TRBV4-1 | NA | few | CASSPMPGNLYGYTF | TGCGCCAGCAGCCCAATGCCGGGAAACCTCTATGGCTACACCTTC
TRBJ2-7 | TRBV28 | TRBD1 | NA | CASNRQGKAYEQYF | TGTGCCAGCAACCGACAGGGGAAGGCCTACGAGCAGTACTTC
TRBJ2-7 | TRBV20-1 | TRBD2 | NA | CSARTGLAGMYEQYF | TGCAGTGCTAGAACAGGACTAGCGGGGATGTACGAGCAGTACTTC
TRBJ2-6 | TRBV18 | TRBD1 | NA | CASSPRDRVLFSPTSGANVLTF | TGTGCCAGCTCACCACGCGACAGGGTTTTATTTTCCCCAACCTCTGGGGCCAACGTCCTGACTTTC
TRBJ2-7 | TRBV5-1 | TRBD1 | NA | CASSLLGQGTNYEQYF | TGCGCCAGCAGCTTGTTGGGACAGGGGACCAACTACGAGCAGTACTTC
TRBJ2-3 | TRBV5-1 | NA | NA | CASSVTIHRDLTDTQYF | TGCGCCAGCAGCGTGACCATTCACAGGGACCTCACAGATACGCAGTATTTT
TRBJ2-6 | TRBV3-1 | NA | few | CASSQWGSGANVLTF | TGTGCCAGCAGCCAGTGGGGCTCTGGGGCCAACGTCCTGACTTTC
TRBJ2-2 | TRBV12-3/TRBV12-4 | NA | few | CASSPNYQGQKLFF | TGTGCCAGCTCGCCGAATTACCAGGGACAAAAGCTGTTTTTT
TRBJ1-2 | TRBV5-1 | TRBD1 | few | CASGWTGSDYTF | TGCGCCAGCGGATGGACAGGGTCCGACTACACCTTC
TRBJ1-1 | TRBV12-3/TRBV12-4 | TRBD1 | NA | CASSPDRGPNTEAFF | TGTGCCAGCAGTCCGGACAGGGGGCCGAACACTGAAGCTTTCTTT
TRBJ1-5 | TRBV15 | NA | few | CATSLGGSNQPQHF | TGTGCCACCAGCCTCGGAGGGAGCAATCAGCCCCAGCATTTT
TRBJ2-3 | TRBV6-2/TRBV6-3 | NA | NA | CASSLWTATDTQYF | TGTGCCAGCAGTCTCTGGACAGCCACAGATACGCAGTATTTT
TRBJ2-3 | TRBV5-6 | NA | NA | CASSLLQGANTQYF | TGTGCCAGCAGCTTACTCCAGGGAGCTAATACGCAGTATTTT
TRBJ2-7 | TRBV5-4 | TRBD1 | NA | CASSSGTGRTNYEQYF | TGTGCCAGCAGCTCCGGGACAGGGAGGACAAACTACGAGCAGTACTTC